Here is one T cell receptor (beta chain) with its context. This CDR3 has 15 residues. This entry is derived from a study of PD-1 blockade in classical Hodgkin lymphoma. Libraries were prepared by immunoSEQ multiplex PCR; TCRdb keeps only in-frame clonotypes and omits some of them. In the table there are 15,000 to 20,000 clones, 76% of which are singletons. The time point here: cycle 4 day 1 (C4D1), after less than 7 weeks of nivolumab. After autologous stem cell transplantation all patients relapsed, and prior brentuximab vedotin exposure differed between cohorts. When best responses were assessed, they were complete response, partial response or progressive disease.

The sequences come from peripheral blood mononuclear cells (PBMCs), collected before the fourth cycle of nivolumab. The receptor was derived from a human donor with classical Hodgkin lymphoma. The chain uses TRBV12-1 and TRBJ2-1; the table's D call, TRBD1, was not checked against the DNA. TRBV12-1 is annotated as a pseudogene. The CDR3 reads CASSYTGGSYNEQFF. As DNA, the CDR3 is TGTGCCAGCAGTTATACAGGGGGCTCCTACAATGAGCAGTTCTTC.